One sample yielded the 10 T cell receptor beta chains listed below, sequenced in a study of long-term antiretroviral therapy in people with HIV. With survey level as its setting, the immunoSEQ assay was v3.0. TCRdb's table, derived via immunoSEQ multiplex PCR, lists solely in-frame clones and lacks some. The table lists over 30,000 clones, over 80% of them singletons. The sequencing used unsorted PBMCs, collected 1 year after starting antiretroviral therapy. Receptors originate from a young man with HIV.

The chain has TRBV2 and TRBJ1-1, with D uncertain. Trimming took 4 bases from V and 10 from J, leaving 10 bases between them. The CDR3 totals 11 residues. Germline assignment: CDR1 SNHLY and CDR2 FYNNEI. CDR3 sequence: CASSVVSGAFF. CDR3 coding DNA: TGTGCCAGCAGTGTTGTGTCGGGAGCTTTCTTT.

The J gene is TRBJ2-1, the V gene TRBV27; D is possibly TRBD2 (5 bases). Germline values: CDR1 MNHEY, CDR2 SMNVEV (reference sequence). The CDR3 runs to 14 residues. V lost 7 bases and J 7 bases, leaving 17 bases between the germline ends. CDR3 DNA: TGTGCCAGCATCGAGTCGCGGGCGGCTAATGAGCAGTTCTTC. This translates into CASIESRAANEQFF.

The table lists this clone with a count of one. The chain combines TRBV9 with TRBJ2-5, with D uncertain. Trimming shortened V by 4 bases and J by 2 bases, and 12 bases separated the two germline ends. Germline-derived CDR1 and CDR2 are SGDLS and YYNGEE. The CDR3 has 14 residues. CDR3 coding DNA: TGTGCCAGCAGCCCGTCGACGGATCAAGAGACCCAGTACTTC. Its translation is CASSPSTDQETQYF.

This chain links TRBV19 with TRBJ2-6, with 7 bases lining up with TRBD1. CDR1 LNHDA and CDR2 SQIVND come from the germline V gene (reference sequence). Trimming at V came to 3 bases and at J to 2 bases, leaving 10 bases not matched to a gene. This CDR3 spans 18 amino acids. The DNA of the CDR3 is TGTGCCAGTAGTATCAATAGGGGACAGCTCCCTGGGGCCAACGTCCTGACTTTC. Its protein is CASSINRGQLPGANVLTF.

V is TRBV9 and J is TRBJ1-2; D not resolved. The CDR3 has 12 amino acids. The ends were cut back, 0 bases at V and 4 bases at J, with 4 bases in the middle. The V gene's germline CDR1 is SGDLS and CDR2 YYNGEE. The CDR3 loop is CASSVVSYGYTF. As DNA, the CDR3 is TGTGCCAGCAGCGTAGTTAGCTATGGCTACACCTTC.

CDR3 DNA: TGTGCCACTAGCTTAAGTGCGACCGGGGAGCTGTTTTTT. Protein product: CATSLSATGELFF. The chain joins TRBV7-8 to TRBJ2-2, with D possibly TRBD2 on 5 matching bases. Germline V gene lookup returns CDR1 SGHVS and CDR2 FQNEAQ. The CDR3 has 13 residues. Deletions cut 10 bases from V and 5 bases from J, with 14 bases between.

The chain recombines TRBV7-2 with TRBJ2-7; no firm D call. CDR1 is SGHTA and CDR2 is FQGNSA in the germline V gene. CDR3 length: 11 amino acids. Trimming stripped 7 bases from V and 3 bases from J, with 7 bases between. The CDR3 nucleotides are TGTGCCAGCACCCCGAACTACGAGCAGTACTTC. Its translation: CASTPNYEQYF.

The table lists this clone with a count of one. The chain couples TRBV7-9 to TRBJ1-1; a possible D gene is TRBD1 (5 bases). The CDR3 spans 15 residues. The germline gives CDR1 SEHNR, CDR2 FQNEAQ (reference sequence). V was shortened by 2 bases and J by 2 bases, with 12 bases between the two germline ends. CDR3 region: CASSLQFDSNTEAFF. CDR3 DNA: TGTGCCAGCAGCTTACAATTTGACAGCAACACTGAAGCTTTCTTT.

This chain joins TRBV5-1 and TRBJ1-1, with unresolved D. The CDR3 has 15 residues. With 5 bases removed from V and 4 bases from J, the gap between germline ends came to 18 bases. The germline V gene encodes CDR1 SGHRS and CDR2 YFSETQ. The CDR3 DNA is TGCGCCAGCAGGCCTTCTCCCGTCGGAGGCACTGAAGCTTTCTTT. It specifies CASRPSPVGGTEAFF.

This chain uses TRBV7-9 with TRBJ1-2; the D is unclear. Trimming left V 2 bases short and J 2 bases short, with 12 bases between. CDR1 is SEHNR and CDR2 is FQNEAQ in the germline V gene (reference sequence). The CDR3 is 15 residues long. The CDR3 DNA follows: TGTGCCAGCAGCTTATGGGGAGAGGAGAACTATGGCTACACCTTC. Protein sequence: CASSLWGEENYGYTF.